Below, 19 T cell receptor beta chains from the same sample are listed, as sequenced in a study of CD8+ T cells in alopecia areata. In each case, RNA was isolated and then reverse transcribed into cDNA as the sequencing template. TCRdb's table, derived via immunoSEQ multiplex PCR, lists solely in-frame clones and lacks some. Of about 250,000 clones in the sample, roughly 63% were seen once. Documented treatment: oral pan-JAK inhibitor, 5-10 mg twice daily. The sequencing used CD4+ T cells sorted from blood, collected around week 53, from a patient treated with tofacitinib. The receptor set was obtained from a human donor with alopecia areata.

This sequence joins TRBV25-1 and TRBJ1-2; D remains ambiguous. Germline V gene sequence: CDR1 MGHDK, CDR2 SYGVNS. The CDR3 has 11 amino acids. Trimming pared 10 bases from V and 5 bases from J, leaving 11 bases between. CDR3 residues: CATRGGYGYTF. The CDR3 DNA reads as TGTGCCACTCGAGGAGGGTATGGCTACACCTTC.

V is TRBV29-1 and J is TRBJ2-3; D gene unclear. The CDR3 has 11 amino acids. Deletions cut 4 bases from V and 6 bases from J, with 8 bases between. The germline V gene encodes CDR1 SQVTM and CDR2 ANQGSEA. The CDR3 DNA sequence: TGCAGCGTTGGCCCAGGTGATACGCAGTATTTT. Translation gives CSVGPGDTQYF.

The genes are TRBV5-1 and TRBJ1-2, with 9 nucleotides matching TRBD1. Germline V gene data show CDR1 as SGHRS and CDR2 as YFSETQ. This CDR3 contains 14 residues. J lost 4 bases, V lost 6 bases, and 7 bases had no gene match. This CDR3 is CASTAGQGFYGYTF. CDR3 in DNA: TGCGCCAGCACGGCAGGACAGGGGTTCTATGGCTACACCTTC. The variable domain in full, with the rest retrieved from reference TRBV5-1 and TRBJ1-2, is KAGVTQTPRYLIKTRGQQVTLSCSPISGHRSVSWYQQTPGQGLQFLFEYFSETQRNKGNFPGRFSGRQFSNSRSEMNVSTLELGDSALYLCASTAGQGFYGYTFGSGTRLTVV.

This chain's CDR3 is CASSRLALYEQYF. The DNA for the CDR3 is TGTGCCAGCAGCCGGCTAGCGTTGTACGAGCAGTACTTC. The rearrangement uses TRBV14 and TRBJ2-7; D is possibly TRBD2 (6 bases). This CDR3 has 13 residues. Per germline, CDR1 SGHDN and CDR2 FVKESK. The V gene lost 4 bases and the J gene lost 4 bases, with 11 bases spanning the gap.

V and J are TRBV9 and TRBJ2-4; D might be TRBD2 (5 bases). The germline V gene has CDR1 SGDLS and CDR2 YYNGEE. The CDR3 consists of 15 residues. V lost 1 base, J lost 0 bases, and 8 bases lay in between. This chain's CDR3 is CASSVSGLAKNIQYF. DNA of the CDR3: TGTGCCAGCAGCGTAAGCGGTCTAGCCAAAAACATTCAGTACTTC.

The chain recombines TRBV29-1 with TRBJ1-1; D is unclear. Trimming took 6 bases from V and 6 from J, leaving 11 bases between them. The CDR3 consists of 11 residues. Germline assignment: CDR1 SQVTM and CDR2 ANQGSEA. The CDR3 DNA sequence: TGCAGCGTGGCAGATGGCGCTGAAGCTTTCTTT. This gives the protein CSVADGAEAFF. Full variable domain (rest looked up from reference TRBV29-1 and TRBJ1-1): SAVISQKPSRDICQRGTSLTIQCQVDSQVTMMFWYRQQPGQSLTLIATANQGSEATYESGFVIDKFPISRPNLTFSTLTVSNMSPEDSSIYLCSVADGAEAFFGQGTRLTVV.

The table lists this clone with a few counts. The chain recombines TRBV15 with TRBJ1-2; no reliable D call. Between the trimmed V and J ends, which lost 2 bases and 4 bases, there was a span of 8 bases. This CDR3 is 13 amino acids long. Germline V CDR1 and CDR2: LNHNV, YYDKDF (reference sequence). CDR3 DNA: TGTGCCACCAGCAGAAGCCGATCCTATGGCTACACCTTC. Amino acids: CATSRSRSYGYTF. Based on the CDR3 plus reference TRBV15 and TRBJ1-2, the full variable domain is DAMVIQNPRYQVTQFGKPVTLSCSQTLNHNVMYWYQQKSSQAPKLLFHYYDKDFNNEADTPDNFQSRRPNTSFCFLDIRSPGLGDTAMYLCATSRSRSYGYTFGSGTRLTVV.

The rearrangement uses TRBV27 and TRBJ1-5; D uncertain. V was clipped by 5 bases and J by 4 bases, with 9 bases between them. Germline assignment: CDR1 MNHEY and CDR2 SMNVEV (reference sequence). This CDR3 has 13 amino acids. CDR3 in amino acids: CASSPRRNQPQHF. Here the CDR3 DNA reads TGTGCCAGCAGTCCTCGACGGAATCAGCCCCAGCATTTT.

This clone was seen a few times. The CDR3: CASSPSGGTGISYEQYF. The CDR3 bases are TGCGCCAGCAGCCCCTCCGGAGGGACAGGGATCTCCTACGAGCAGTACTTC. V gene TRBV5-1 combines with J gene TRBJ2-7, with 9 bases that match TRBD1. V gave up 4 bases and J gave up 0 bases; unmatched junction bases: 11. Looked up from germline, CDR1 is SGHRS and CDR2 is YFSETQ. CDR3 size: 17 residues.

The chain combines TRBV27 with TRBJ2-7, with a possible D match to TRBD1 (6 bases). V lost 5 bases, J lost 2 bases, and 13 bases lay in between. The CDR3 consists of 14 residues. Germline CDR1 reads MNHEY; CDR2 reads SMNVEV (reference sequence). The CDR3 sequence is CASSDTGLPYEQYF. As DNA, the CDR3 is TGTGCCAGCAGTGACACAGGGTTACCCTACGAGCAGTACTTC.

This clone was seen a few times. This chain joins TRBV2 and TRBJ2-7, with a possible D match to TRBD1 (6 bases). CDR3 length: 12 residues. V was clipped by 4 bases and J by 4 bases, with 8 bases between them. CDR1 SNHLY and CDR2 FYNNEI come from the germline V gene. CDR3 DNA: TGTGCCAGCAGTGTGGACAGTTACGAGCAGTACTTC. Translation: CASSVDSYEQYF.

This clone was seen only a few times. The chain uses TRBV15 and TRBJ2-7; D possibly corresponds to TRBD1 (6 bases). CDR1 and CDR2 (germline): LNHNV, YYDKDF (reference sequence). V lost 0 bases and J 5 bases, leaving 8 bases between the germline ends. This CDR3 is 13 amino acids long. The CDR3 spells CATSRDRGHEQYF. For the CDR3, the DNA is TGTGCCACCAGCAGAGACAGGGGCCACGAGCAGTACTTC.

The chain is built from TRBV7-3 and TRBJ1-6; D not resolved. Trimming cost V 3 bases and J 5 bases, with 5 bases left between them. This CDR3 comprises 13 residues. Germline-derived CDR1 and CDR2 are SGHTA and FQGTGA. CDR3 in amino acids: CASSFDHNSPLHF. The CDR3 DNA follows: TGTGCCAGCAGCTTCGATCATAATTCACCCCTCCACTTT. The entire variable domain, with the rest obtained from reference TRBV7-3 and TRBJ1-6, is as follows: GAGVSQTPSNKVTEKGKYVELRCDPISGHTALYWYRQSLGQGPEFLIYFQGTGAADDSGLPNDRFFAVRPEGSVSTLKIQRTERGDSAVYLCASSFDHNSPLHFGNGTRLTVT.

V gene TRBV19 combines with J gene TRBJ1-2, with D unclear. Trimming took off 1 base at V and 7 bases at J, with 16 bases between the two ends. The CDR3 spans 15 residues. The germline CDR1 and CDR2 sequences are LNHDA and SQIVND (reference sequence). The CDR3 loop is CASSIGVAVQIGYTF. The CDR3 region has the DNA TGTGCCAGTAGTATAGGAGTGGCAGTCCAAATTGGCTACACCTTC.

The table lists this clone with a count of one. The chain employs TRBV29-1 and TRBJ2-4; TRBD1 or TRBD2 may be the D gene (5 bases each). The V end lost 6 bases, the J end lost 3 bases, and 12 bases lay between the germline ends. From germline, CDR1 is SQVTM and CDR2 ANQGSEA. This CDR3 is 13 amino acids long. The CDR3 region has the DNA TGCAGCGTCGCCGGGGCCCGCAAAAACATTCAGTACTTC. Its protein product is CSVAGARKNIQYF. The full variable domain, in which reference TRBV29-1 and TRBJ2-4 provide the parts outside the CDR3, is SAVISQKPSRDICQRGTSLTIQCQVDSQVTMMFWYRQQPGQSLTLIATANQGSEATYESGFVIDKFPISRPNLTFSTLTVSNMSPEDSSIYLCSVAGARKNIQYFGAGTRLSVL.

This clone appeared once. This chain joins TRBV29-1 and TRBJ2-3; 11 bases map to TRBD1. V was clipped by 6 bases and J by 6 bases; unmatched bases: 8. The germline CDR1 and CDR2 sequences are SQVTM and ANQGSEA. The CDR3 contains 14 residues. The CDR3 DNA sequence: TGCAGCGTAGGACAGGGGGCTCAGACCGATACGCAGTATTTT. It yields the protein CSVGQGAQTDTQYF.

This clone showed up just a few times. The gene calls are TRBV5-4 and TRBJ2-7; D is uncertain. The CDR3 consists of 13 residues. V was cut by 2 bases and J by 0 bases, with 6 bases left in between. Germline V gene lookup returns CDR1 SGHNT and CDR2 YYREEE (reference sequence). The CDR3 loop reads CASSFKSSYEQYF. CDR3 in DNA: TGTGCCAGCAGCTTCAAGAGCTCCTACGAGCAGTACTTC.

The gene calls are TRBV9 and TRBJ2-3, with TRBD2 matching 8 bases. J lost 5 bases, V lost 4 bases, and 9 bases had no gene match. CDR1 and CDR2 from the germline V gene are SGDLS and YYNGEE. The CDR3 sequence is 15 residues long. The CDR3 protein is CASSPTGGLLDTQYF. The CDR3 DNA sequence: TGTGCCAGCAGCCCAACGGGGGGGTTGTTAGATACGCAGTATTTT.

CDR3 in DNA: TGTGCCAGCAGCTCGAGCCGGGAGACCCAGTACTTC. Its translation: CASSSSRETQYF. This chain uses TRBV7-2 with TRBJ2-5; D unresolved. V dropped 4 bases and J dropped 5 bases, with 8 bases sitting between them. Germline CDR1 is SGHTA and CDR2 is FQGNSA. CDR3 size: 12 residues.